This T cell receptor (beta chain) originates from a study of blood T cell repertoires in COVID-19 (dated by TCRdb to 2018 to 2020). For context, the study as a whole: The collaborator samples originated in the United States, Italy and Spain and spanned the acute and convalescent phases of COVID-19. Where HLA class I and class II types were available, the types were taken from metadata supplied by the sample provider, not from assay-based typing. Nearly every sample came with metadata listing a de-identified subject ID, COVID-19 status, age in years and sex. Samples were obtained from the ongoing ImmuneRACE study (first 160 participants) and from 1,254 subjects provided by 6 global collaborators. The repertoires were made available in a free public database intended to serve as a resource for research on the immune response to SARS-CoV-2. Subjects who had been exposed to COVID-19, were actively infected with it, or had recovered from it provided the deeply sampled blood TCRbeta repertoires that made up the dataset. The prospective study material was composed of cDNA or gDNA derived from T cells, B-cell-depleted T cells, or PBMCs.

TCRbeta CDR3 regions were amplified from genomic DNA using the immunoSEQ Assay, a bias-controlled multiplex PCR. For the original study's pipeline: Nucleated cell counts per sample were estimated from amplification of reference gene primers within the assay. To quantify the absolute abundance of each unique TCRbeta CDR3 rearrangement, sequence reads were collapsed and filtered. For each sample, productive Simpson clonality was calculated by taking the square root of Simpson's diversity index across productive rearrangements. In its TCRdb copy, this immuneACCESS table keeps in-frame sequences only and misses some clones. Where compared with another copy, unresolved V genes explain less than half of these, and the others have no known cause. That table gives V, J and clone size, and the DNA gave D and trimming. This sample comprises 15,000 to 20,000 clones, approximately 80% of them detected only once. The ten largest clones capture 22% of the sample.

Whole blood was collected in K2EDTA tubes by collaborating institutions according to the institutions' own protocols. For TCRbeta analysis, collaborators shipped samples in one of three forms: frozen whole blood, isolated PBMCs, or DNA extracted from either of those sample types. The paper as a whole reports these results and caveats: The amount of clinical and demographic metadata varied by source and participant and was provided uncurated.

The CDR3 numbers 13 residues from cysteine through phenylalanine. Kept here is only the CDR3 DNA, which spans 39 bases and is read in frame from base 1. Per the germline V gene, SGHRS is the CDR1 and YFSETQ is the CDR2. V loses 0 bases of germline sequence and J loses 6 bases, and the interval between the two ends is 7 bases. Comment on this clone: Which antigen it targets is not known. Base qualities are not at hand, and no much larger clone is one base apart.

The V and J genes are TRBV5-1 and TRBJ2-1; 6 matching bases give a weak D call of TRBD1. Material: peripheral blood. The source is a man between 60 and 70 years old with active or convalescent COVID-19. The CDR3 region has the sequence CASSLGDTNEQFF. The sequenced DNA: TGCGCCAGCAGCTTGGGGGACACCAATGAGCAGTTCTTC.